These 2 T cell receptor beta chains share one sample of origin, sequenced in a study of blood T cell repertoires in COVID-19. Sequencing used immunoSEQ multiplex PCR; TCRdb keeps in-frame clones, though not all of them. The sample lists about 410,000 clones; around nine tenths were seen once. Sequenced: peripheral blood. The receptors were gathered from a woman in her 40s with COVID-19, enrolled during active disease.

The rearrangement links TRBV29-1 to TRBJ1-1, with a tentative D call TRBD1 (5 bases). The length of the CDR3 is 12 residues. The germline V gene encodes CDR1 SQVTM and CDR2 ANQGSEA. Trimming pared 2 bases from V and 6 bases from J, leaving 10 bases between. CDR3 DNA: TGCAGCGTTGAACAGGGTATGGCTGAAGCTTTCTTT. Its protein is CSVEQGMAEAFF. The whole variable domain, filled in from reference TRBV29-1 and TRBJ1-1, reads SAVISQKPSRDICQRGTSLTIQCQVDSQVTMMFWYRQQPGQSLTLIATANQGSEATYESGFVIDKFPISRPNLTFSTLTVSNMSPEDSSIYLCSVEQGMAEAFFGQGTRLTVV.

The V call is TRBV10-3, the J call TRBJ2-5, with a weak D call TRBD2 (6 bases). V was shortened by 10 bases and J by 2 bases, with 8 bases between the two germline ends. The length of the CDR3 is 11 residues. Germline CDR1 and CDR2: ENHRY and SYGVKD. The CDR3 is CATRGQETQYF. Here the CDR3 DNA reads TGTGCCACCCGGGGGCAAGAGACCCAGTACTTC.